This T cell receptor beta chain was sequenced for a study of blood T cell repertoires in COVID-19. In the study overall: The analysed material was cDNA or gDNA that came from T cells, B-cell-depleted T cells, or PBMCs.

The method was immunoSEQ multiplex PCR; TCRdb's version includes in-frame clones alone and lacks a portion of them. The repertoire has about 130,000 clones, roughly 84% of them found once; the top ten carry 12%. Trimming shortened V by 4 bases and J by 5 bases, and 8 bases separated the two germline ends. CDR3 length: 12 amino acids. The V gene's germline CDR1 is SNHLY and CDR2 FYNNEI. The source is a woman aged 25 to 39 who had recovered from COVID-19. The rearrangement uses TRBV2 and TRBJ2-5; D possibly corresponds to TRBD1 (5 bases). Input material: peripheral blood. CDR3 nucleotides: TGTGCCAGCAGTGTTAAGGGGGAGACCCAGTACTTC. It specifies CASSVKGETQYF.